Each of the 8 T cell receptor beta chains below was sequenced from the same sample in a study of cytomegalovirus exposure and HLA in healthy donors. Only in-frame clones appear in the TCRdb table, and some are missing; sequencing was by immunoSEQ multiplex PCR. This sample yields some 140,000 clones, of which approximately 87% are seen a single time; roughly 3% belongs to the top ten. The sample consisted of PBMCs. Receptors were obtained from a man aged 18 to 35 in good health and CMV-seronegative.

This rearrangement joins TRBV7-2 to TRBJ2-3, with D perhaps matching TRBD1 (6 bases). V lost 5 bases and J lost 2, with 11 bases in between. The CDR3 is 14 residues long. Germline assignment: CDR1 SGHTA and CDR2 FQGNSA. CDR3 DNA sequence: TGTGCCAGCAGCCCGGGACAAGTCACAGATACGCAGTATTTT. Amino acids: CASSPGQVTDTQYF.

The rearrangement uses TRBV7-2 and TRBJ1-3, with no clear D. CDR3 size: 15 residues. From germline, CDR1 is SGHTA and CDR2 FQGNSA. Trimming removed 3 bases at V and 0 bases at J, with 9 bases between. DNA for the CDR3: TGTGCCAGCAGCTTCTCGGGGAGCTCTGGAAACACCATATATTTT. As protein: CASSFSGSSGNTIYF. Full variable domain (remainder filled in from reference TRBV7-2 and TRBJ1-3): GAGVSQSPSNKVTEKGKDVELRCDPISGHTALYWYRQSLGQGLEFLIYFQGNSAPDKSGLPSDRFSAERTGGSVSTLTIQRTQQEDSAVYLCASSFSGSSGNTIYFGEGSWLTVV.

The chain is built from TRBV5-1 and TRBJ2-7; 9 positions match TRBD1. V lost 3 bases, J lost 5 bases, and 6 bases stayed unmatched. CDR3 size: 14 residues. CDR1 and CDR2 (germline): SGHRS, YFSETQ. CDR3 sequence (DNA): TGCGCCAGCAGCTACGGACAGGGGAGGGACGAGCAGTACTTC. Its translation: CASSYGQGRDEQYF.

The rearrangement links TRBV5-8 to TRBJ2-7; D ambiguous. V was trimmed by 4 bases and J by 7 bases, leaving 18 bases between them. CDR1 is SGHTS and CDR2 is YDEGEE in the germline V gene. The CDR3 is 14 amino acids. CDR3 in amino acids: CASSPTHGPLEQYF. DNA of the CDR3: TGTGCCAGCAGCCCGACACATGGGCCATTGGAGCAGTACTTC.

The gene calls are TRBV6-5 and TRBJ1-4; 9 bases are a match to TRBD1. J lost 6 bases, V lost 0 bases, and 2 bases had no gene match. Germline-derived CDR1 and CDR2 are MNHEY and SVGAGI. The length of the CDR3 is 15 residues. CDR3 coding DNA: TGTGCCAGCAGTTACTCACGGACAGGGGATGAAAAACTGTTTTTT. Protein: CASSYSRTGDEKLFF.

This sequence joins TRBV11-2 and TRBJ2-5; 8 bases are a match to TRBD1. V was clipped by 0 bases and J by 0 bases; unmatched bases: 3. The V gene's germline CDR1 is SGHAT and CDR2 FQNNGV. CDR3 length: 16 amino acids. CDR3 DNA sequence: TGTGCCAGCAGCTTAGATCAGGGGGCCCACCAAGAGACCCAGTACTTC. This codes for CASSLDQGAHQETQYF. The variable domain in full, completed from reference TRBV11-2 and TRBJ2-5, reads EAGVAQSPRYKIIEKRQSVAFWCNPISGHATLYWYQQILGQGPKLLIQFQNNGVVDDSQLPKDRFSAERLKGVDSTLKIQPAKLEDSAVYLCASSLDQGAHQETQYFGPGTRLLVL.

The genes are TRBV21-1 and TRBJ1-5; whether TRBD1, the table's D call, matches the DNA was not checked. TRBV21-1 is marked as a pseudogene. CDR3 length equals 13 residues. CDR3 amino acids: CATSGQPNQPQHF. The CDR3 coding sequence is TGTGCCACCTCGGGACAGCCCAATCAGCCCCAGCATTTT.

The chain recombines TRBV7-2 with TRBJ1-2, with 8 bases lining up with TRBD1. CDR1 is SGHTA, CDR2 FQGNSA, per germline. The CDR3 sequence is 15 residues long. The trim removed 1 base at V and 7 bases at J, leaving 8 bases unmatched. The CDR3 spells CASSLGTGGLVGYTF. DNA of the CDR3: TGTGCCAGCAGCTTAGGTACAGGGGGTCTTGTTGGCTACACCTTC.